This record concerns one TCR beta chain sequence. Its antigen is not identified. This sample's TCRbeta library carried unique molecular identifier barcodes. One entry per CDR3 protein results from TCRdb running MiXCR on the PCR reads. The sample has 610,000 or so distinct CDR3 sequences, roughly a quarter seen once. V was cut by 3 bases and J by 8 bases, with 6 bases left in between. Looked up from germline, CDR1 is SGHTA and CDR2 is FQGNSA. This CDR3 comprises 11 residues. This sample was taken from a study of T-cell reconstitution after alpha-beta-depleted transplantation in children. Study results and limitations: A year post-transplant, T-cell counts and diversity derived mostly from newly produced T cells. Surviving recipient T cells and intrathymic progenitors accounted for some patients' high TCRbeta diversity at day 60. About two months after transplant, alpha-beta T cells reportedly came from several hundred expanded graft clones.

The receptor was derived from a boy younger than two with Wiskott-Aldrich syndrome, due to receive a stem cell transplant. The chain links TRBV7-2 to TRBJ2-3; no definite D call. Sequenced material: PBMCs, taken before TCRalphabeta/CD19-depleted stem cell transplant. The CDR3 region is CASSFKITQYF. As DNA, the CDR3 is TGTGCCAGCAGCTTTAAAATTACGCAGTATTTT.